This T cell receptor (beta chain) was identified in a study of shared clonotypes between healthy human individuals. The CDR3 has 11 amino acids. In germline, CDR1 is SGHAT, CDR2 FQNNGV. Trimming pared 4 bases from V and 10 bases from J, leaving 10 bases between. Some clones are missing from TCRdb's copy, which holds only in-frame ones; the method was immunoSEQ multiplex PCR. The data show about 980,000 clones, 76% seen once. This chain connects TRBV11-2 to TRBJ2-5; D call uncertain. Sequencing input: memory CD4+ T cells sorted from blood. Subset of the sample: CD45RA-negative fraction. The sequence derives from a man aged 18 to 29 in good health. The CDR3 spells CASSSSRVQYF. CDR3 in DNA: TGTGCCAGCAGCTCCTCTAGGGTCCAGTACTTC.